Listed below are T cell receptor beta chains from one sample, sequenced in a study of technical replicates of blood from a handful of donors. Sequencing was performed with immunoSEQ multiplex PCR; in TCRdb, only in-frame clones are kept and a portion is missing. The sample includes tens of thousands of clones, 91% of them seen just once. Sequences were obtained from T cells isolated from PBMCs. The receptors were sampled from a human donor in good health. Some clones in this sample may be carry-over from other donors' samples. CDR3s include the opening cysteine and the closing phenylalanine or tryptophan. A D gene is named only where the DNA matches it firmly. Clone size, where shown, is once, few, many, or a class for clones that have expanded.

V: TRBV7-9
size: -
D: -
J: TRBJ1-5
CDR3: CASSGLSTQPQHF
DNA: TGTGCCAGCAGCGGACTGTCGACTCAGCCCCAGCATTTT

V: TRBV6-5
size: once
D: -
J: TRBJ1-1
CDR3: CASKWAPNTEAFF
DNA: TGTGCCAGCAAATGGGCCCCGAACACTGAAGCTTTCTTT

V: TRBV5-1
size: -
D: -
J: TRBJ1-1
CDR3: CASSQRWSDTEAFF
DNA: TGCGCCAGCAGCCAACGTTGGTCGGACACTGAAGCTTTCTTT

V: TRBV20-1
size: -
D: TRBD1
J: TRBJ1-1
CDR3: CSVGQHEAFF
DNA: TGCAGTGTGGGACAGCACGAAGCTTTCTTT

V: TRBV7-2
size: -
D: -
J: TRBJ2-5
CDR3: CASSLGLGLQETQYF
DNA: TGTGCCAGCAGCTTAGGTTTGGGACTCCAGGAGACCCAGTACTTC

V: TRBV6-5
size: -
D: -
J: TRBJ1-6
CDR3: CASSYHFTGKVSPLHF
DNA: TGTGCCAGCAGTTACCACTTCACAGGGAAAGTGTCACCCCTCCACTTT

V: TRBV4-2
size: -
D: -
J: TRBJ2-1
CDR3: CASSQELGERRQFF
DNA: TGTGCCAGCAGCCAAGAATTAGGAGAGCGGAGGCAGTTCTTC

V: TRBV5-1
size: -
D: TRBD2
J: TRBJ2-3
CDR3: CASSLGLAGDTDTQYF
DNA: TGCGCCAGCAGCTTGGGCCTAGCGGGAGACACAGATACGCAGTATTTT

V: TRBV4-1
size: -
D: -
J: TRBJ2-5
CDR3: CASSQEVQGLETQYF
DNA: TGCGCCAGCAGCCAAGAAGTCCAGGGTCTGGAGACCCAGTACTTC

V: TRBV9
size: -
D: -
J: TRBJ1-5
CDR3: CASSVGGERNQPQHF
DNA: TGTGCCAGCAGCGTAGGGGGGGAGCGTAATCAGCCCCAGCATTTT

V: TRBV5-4
size: -
D: TRBD1
J: TRBJ2-1
CDR3: CASRSGTGRSWAYNEQFF
DNA: TGTGCCAGCAGGTCCGGGACAGGGCGATCCTGGGCCTACAATGAGCAGTTCTTC

V: TRBV7-8
size: -
D: TRBD2
J: TRBJ2-5
CDR3: CASSKPSGTSGAKTQYF
DNA: TGTGCCAGCAGTAAACCCTCGGGGACTAGCGGGGCGAAGACCCAGTACTTC

V: TRBV5-4
size: few
D: -
J: TRBJ1-1
CDR3: CASSWGGGTEAFF
DNA: TGTGCCAGCAGCTGGGGAGGGGGCACTGAAGCTTTCTTT

V: TRBV6-6
size: -
D: -
J: TRBJ1-1
CDR3: CASSLGQLNTEAFF
DNA: TGTGCCAGCAGTCTCGGACAGTTGAACACTGAAGCTTTCTTT

V: TRBV7-9
size: -
D: TRBD2
J: TRBJ2-1
CDR3: CALVAGGSDEQFF
DNA: TGTGCACTAGTGGCGGGGGGGTCCGATGAGCAGTTCTTC

V: TRBV5-8
size: -
D: -
J: TRBJ1-4
CDR3: CASSSGWTNEKLFF
DNA: TGTGCCAGCAGCTCAGGGTGGACTAATGAAAAACTGTTTTTT

V: TRBV6-5
size: -
D: -
J: TRBJ1-4
CDR3: CAPRGEKLFF
DNA: TGTGCCCCCCGAGGTGAAAAACTGTTTTTT

V: TRBV18
size: -
D: TRBD1
J: TRBJ1-2
CDR3: CASSLNTGQGAYGYTF
DNA: TGTGCCAGCTCACTTAATACGGGACAGGGGGCGTATGGCTACACCTTC

V: TRBV4-1
size: once
D: -
J: TRBJ1-1
CDR3: CASSPMIAKSTEAFF
DNA: TGCGCCAGCAGCCCAATGATCGCGAAGAGCACTGAAGCTTTCTTT

V: TRBV28
size: -
D: TRBD1
J: TRBJ1-1
CDR3: CASSPGTGVPGTEAFF
DNA: TGTGCCAGCAGTCCCGGGACAGGGGTTCCAGGGACTGAAGCTTTCTTT

V: TRBV19
size: -
D: -
J: TRBJ2-1
CDR3: CASSWSHRPSYNEQFF
DNA: TGTGCCAGTAGTTGGTCCCACAGACCCTCCTACAATGAGCAGTTCTTC

V: TRBV15
size: -
D: -
J: TRBJ2-5
CDR3: CATSRDLGGKTQYF
DNA: TGTGCCACCAGCAGAGATCTCGGGGGTAAGACCCAGTACTTC

V: TRBV19
size: -
D: TRBD2
J: TRBJ2-2
CDR3: CATLAGATGELFF
DNA: TGTGCCACTCTAGCGGGTGCCACCGGGGAGCTGTTTTTT

V: TRBV2
size: -
D: TRBD2
J: TRBJ2-1
CDR3: CASSEYSLAGGYNEQFF
DNA: TGTGCCAGCAGTGAATACTCGCTAGCGGGTGGTTACAATGAGCAGTTCTTC

V: TRBV6-4
size: -
D: -
J: TRBJ1-5
CDR3: CASSGGGNQPQHF
DNA: TGTGCCAGCAGTGGAGGGGGTAATCAGCCCCAGCATTTT

V: TRBV19
size: -
D: -
J: TRBJ1-5
CDR3: CASSISGRDNQPQHF
DNA: TGTGCCAGTAGTATATCGGGTCGGGATAACCAGCCCCAGCATTTT

V: TRBV2
size: -
D: -
J: TRBJ1-6
CDR3: CASHVSDNSPLHF
DNA: TGTGCCAGCCATGTCTCGGATAATTCACCCCTCCACTTT

V: TRBV5-6
size: -
D: -
J: TRBJ1-5
CDR3: CASSLQQGAQPQHF
DNA: TGTGCCAGCAGCCTTCAACAGGGCGCTCAGCCCCAGCATTTT

V: TRBV5-6
size: -
D: TRBD2
J: TRBJ2-1
CDR3: CASSLVRGGGEQFF
DNA: TGTGCCAGCAGCTTGGTTCGGGGGGGCGGTGAGCAGTTCTTC

V: TRBV20-1
size: -
D: -
J: TRBJ1-1
CDR3: CSAGSNTEAFF
DNA: TGCAGTGCGGGCAGCAACACTGAAGCTTTCTTT

V: TRBV15
size: -
D: -
J: TRBJ2-3
CDR3: CATTSRSDSITDTQYF
DNA: TGTGCCACCACCTCGAGATCGGACAGTATCACAGATACGCAGTATTTT

V: TRBV6-6
size: -
D: -
J: TRBJ2-7
CDR3: CASSYGQSYEQYF
DNA: TGTGCCAGCAGTTATGGACAGTCCTACGAGCAGTACTTC

V: TRBV6-5
size: -
D: -
J: TRBJ1-5
CDR3: CASSARPQHF
DNA: TGTGCCAGCAGCGCTAGGCCCCAGCATTTT

V: TRBV10-1
size: -
D: -
J: TRBJ2-1
CDR3: CASSETGSWYEQFF
DNA: TGCGCCAGCAGTGAGACCGGGAGTTGGTATGAGCAGTTCTTC

V: TRBV6-6
size: -
D: -
J: TRBJ2-7
CDR3: CASSYDIATHEQYF
DNA: TGTGCCAGCAGTTACGACATTGCCACCCACGAGCAGTACTTC